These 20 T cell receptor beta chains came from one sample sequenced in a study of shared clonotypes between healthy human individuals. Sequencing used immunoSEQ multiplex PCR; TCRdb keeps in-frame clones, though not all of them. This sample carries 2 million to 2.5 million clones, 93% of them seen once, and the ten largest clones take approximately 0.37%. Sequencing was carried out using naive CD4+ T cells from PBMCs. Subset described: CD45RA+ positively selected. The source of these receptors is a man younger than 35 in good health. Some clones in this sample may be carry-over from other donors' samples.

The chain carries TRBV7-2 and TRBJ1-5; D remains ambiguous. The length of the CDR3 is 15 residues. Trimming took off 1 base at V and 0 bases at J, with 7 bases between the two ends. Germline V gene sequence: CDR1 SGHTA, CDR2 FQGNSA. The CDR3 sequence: CASSLGHPSNQPQHF. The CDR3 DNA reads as TGTGCCAGCAGCTTAGGACACCCTAGCAATCAGCCCCAGCATTTT.

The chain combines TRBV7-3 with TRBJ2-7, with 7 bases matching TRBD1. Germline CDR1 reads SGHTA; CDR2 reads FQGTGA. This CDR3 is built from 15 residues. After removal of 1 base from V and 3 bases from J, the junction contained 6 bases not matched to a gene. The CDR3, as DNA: TGTGCCAGCAGCTTAATGGGGACAGCAATCTACGAGCAGTACTTC. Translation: CASSLMGTAIYEQYF. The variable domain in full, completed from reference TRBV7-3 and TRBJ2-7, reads GAGVSQTPSNKVTEKGKYVELRCDPISGHTALYWYRQSLGQGPEFLIYFQGTGAADDSGLPNDRFFAVRPEGSVSTLKIQRTERGDSAVYLCASSLMGTAIYEQYFGPGTRLTVT.

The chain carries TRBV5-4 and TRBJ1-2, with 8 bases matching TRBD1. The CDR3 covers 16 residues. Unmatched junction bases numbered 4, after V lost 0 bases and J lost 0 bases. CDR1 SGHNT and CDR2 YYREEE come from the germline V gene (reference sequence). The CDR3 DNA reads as TGTGCCAGCAGCTTGGCAGGGGGCCTGGCTAACTATGGCTACACCTTC. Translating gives CASSLAGGLANYGYTF.

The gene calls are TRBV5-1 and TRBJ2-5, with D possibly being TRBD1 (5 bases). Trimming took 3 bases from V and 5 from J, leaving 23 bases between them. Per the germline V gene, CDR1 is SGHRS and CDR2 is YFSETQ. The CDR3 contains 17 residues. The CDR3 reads CASSYLGAGLQTETQYF. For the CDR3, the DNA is TGCGCCAGCAGCTATCTTGGGGCAGGTCTTCAGACGGAGACCCAGTACTTC.

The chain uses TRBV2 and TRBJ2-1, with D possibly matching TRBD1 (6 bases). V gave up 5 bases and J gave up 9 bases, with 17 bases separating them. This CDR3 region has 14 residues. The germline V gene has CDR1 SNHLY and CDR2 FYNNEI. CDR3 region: CASSFSTGYGEQFF. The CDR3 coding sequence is TGTGCCAGCAGTTTTTCCACAGGGTATGGTGAGCAGTTCTTC.

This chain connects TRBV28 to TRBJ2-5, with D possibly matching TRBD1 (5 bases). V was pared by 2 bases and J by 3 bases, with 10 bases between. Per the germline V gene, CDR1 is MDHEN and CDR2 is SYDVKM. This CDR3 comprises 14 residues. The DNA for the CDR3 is TGTGCCAGCAGTTTAGGGGCGACCAAAGAGACCCAGTACTTC. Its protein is CASSLGATKETQYF.

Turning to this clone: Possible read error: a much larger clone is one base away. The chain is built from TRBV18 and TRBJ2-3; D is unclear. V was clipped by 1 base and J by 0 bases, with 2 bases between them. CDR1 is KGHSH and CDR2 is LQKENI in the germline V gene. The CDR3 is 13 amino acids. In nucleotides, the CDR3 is TGTGCCAGCTCACCACTTAGCACAGATACGCAGTATTTT. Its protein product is CASSPLSTDTQYF.

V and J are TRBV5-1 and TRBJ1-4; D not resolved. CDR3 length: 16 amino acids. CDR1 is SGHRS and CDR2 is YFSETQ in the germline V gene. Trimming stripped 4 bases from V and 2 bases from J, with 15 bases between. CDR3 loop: CASSIHLGATNEKLFF. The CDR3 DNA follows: TGCGCCAGCAGCATACACTTAGGAGCGACTAATGAAAAACTGTTTTTT.

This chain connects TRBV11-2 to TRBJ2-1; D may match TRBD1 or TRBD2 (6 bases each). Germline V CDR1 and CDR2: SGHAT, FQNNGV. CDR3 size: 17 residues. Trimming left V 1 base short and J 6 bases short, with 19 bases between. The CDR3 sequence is CASSLVGGRLIPNEQFF. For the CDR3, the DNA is TGTGCCAGCAGCTTAGTCGGGGGCCGCCTGATTCCCAATGAGCAGTTCTTC. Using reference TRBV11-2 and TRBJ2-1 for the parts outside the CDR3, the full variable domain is EAGVAQSPRYKIIEKRQSVAFWCNPISGHATLYWYQQILGQGPKLLIQFQNNGVVDDSQLPKDRFSAERLKGVDSTLKIQPAKLEDSAVYLCASSLVGGRLIPNEQFFGPGTRLTVL.

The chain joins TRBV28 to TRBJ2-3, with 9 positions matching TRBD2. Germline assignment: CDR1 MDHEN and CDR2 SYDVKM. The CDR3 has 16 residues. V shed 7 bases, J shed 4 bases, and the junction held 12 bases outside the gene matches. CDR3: CASKPFSREGSDTQYF. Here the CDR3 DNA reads TGTGCCAGCAAACCCTTCTCGCGGGAGGGATCAGATACGCAGTATTTT.

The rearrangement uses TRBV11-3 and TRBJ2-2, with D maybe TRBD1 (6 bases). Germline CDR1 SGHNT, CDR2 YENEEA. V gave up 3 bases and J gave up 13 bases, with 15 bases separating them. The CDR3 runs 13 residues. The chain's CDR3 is CASSFTEGVGLFF. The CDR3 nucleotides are TGTGCCAGCAGCTTCACCGAGGGGGTGGGGCTGTTTTTT.

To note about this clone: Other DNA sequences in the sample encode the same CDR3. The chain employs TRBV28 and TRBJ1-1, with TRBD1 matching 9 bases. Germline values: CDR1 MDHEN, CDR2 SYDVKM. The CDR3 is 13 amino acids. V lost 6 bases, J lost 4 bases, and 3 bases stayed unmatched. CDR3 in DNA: TGTGCCAGCAGCCCGACAGGGGGCACTGAAGCTTTCTTT. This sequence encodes CASSPTGGTEAFF.

For the CDR3, the DNA is TGTGCCAGCTCACCTCAAGGACAGGTCAGCGGGGAGCTGTTTTTT. Its protein is CASSPQGQVSGELFF. The genes are TRBV18 and TRBJ2-2; TRBD1 matches 7 bases. The V gene end was trimmed by 3 bases and the J gene end by 7 bases; junction bases not matched to a gene: 8. The CDR3 runs 15 residues. CDR1 and CDR2 (germline): KGHSH, LQKENI.

CDR3 region: CASSSSGEPQHF. CDR3 DNA sequence: TGTGCCAGCAGCTCGTCAGGAGAGCCCCAGCATTTT. The genes are TRBV7-8 and TRBJ1-5; D is uncertain. V lost 4 bases, J lost 8 bases, and 9 bases lay in between. Germline assignment: CDR1 SGHVS and CDR2 FQNEAQ. The CDR3 is 12 amino acids.

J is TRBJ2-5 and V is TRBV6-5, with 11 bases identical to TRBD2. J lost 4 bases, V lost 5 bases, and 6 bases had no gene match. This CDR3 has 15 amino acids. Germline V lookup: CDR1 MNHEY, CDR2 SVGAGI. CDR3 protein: CASSQIAGGVETQYF. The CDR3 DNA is TGTGCCAGCAGTCAGATAGCGGGAGGGGTAGAGACCCAGTACTTC.

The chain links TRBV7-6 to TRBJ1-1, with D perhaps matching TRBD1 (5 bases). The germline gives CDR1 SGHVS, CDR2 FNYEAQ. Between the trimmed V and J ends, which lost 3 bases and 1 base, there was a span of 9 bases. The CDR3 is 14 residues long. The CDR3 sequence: CASSLTEGNTEAFF. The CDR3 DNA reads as TGTGCCAGCAGCTTGACAGAAGGGAACACTGAAGCTTTCTTT.

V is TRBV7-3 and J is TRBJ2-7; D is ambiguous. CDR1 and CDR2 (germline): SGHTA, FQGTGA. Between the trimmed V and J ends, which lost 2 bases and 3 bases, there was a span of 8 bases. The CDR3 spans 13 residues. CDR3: CASSLGEFYEQYF. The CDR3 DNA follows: TGTGCCAGCAGCTTAGGAGAGTTCTACGAGCAGTACTTC.

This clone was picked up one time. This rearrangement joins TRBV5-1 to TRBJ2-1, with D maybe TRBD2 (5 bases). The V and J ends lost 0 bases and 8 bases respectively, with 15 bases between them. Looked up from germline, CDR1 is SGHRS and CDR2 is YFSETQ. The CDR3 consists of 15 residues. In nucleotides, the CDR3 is TGCGCCAGCAGCTTGGTTCCGAGGGCCCTCGATGAGCAGTTCTTC. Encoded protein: CASSLVPRALDEQFF.

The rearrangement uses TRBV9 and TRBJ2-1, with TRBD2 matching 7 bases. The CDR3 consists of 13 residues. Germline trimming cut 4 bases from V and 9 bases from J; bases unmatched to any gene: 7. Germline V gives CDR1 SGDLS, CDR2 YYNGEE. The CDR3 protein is CASSLQRGGEQFF. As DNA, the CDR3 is TGTGCCAGCAGCCTGCAGCGGGGTGGTGAGCAGTTCTTC. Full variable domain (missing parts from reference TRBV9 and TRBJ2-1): DSGVTQTPKHLITATGQRVTLRCSPRSGDLSVYWYQQSLDQGLQFLIQYYNGEERAKGNILERFSAQQFPDLHSELNLSSLELGDSALYFCASSLQRGGEQFFGPGTRLTVL.

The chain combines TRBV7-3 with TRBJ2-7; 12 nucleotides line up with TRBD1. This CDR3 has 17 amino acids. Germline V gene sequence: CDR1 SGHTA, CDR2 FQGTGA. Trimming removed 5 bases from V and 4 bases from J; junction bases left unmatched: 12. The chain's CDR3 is CASSPTSGDRGLYEQYF. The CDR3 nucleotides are TGTGCCAGCAGCCCTACCTCTGGGGACAGGGGGCTATACGAGCAGTACTTC.